This T cell receptor beta chain was profiled in a study of T cells in localized non-small cell lung cancer. Data came from immunoSEQ multiplex PCR; TCRdb stores just in-frame clones and leaves some out. This table has approximately 83,000 clones, approximately 91% appearing once. Germline loops: CDR1 LNHDA, CDR2 SQIVND (reference sequence). V lost 5 bases, J lost 3 bases, and 4 bases stayed unmatched. The CDR3 has 15 residues. Study-wide findings and caveats: T cell clonality was highest in uninvolved adjacent lung, above tumor. Adjacent lung was found to contain a median approximately 60 of the top 100 tumor clones. A raised T cell density in blood coincided with lengthier overall survival.

In regard to this clone: Its target is not known.

This chain connects TRBV19 to TRBJ1-5; 10 nucleotides agree with TRBD1. The sample consisted of PBMCs, taken before any cancer treatment. This TCR came from a woman aged 35-70 years with stage II squamous cell lung carcinoma. CDR3 nucleotide sequence: TGTGCCAGTAGTCTCGGGACAGGGGACAATCAGCCCCAGCATTTT. Translating gives CASSLGTGDNQPQHF.